This T cell receptor (beta chain) comes out of a study of PD-1 blockade in mismatch repair-deficient tumors. Turning to the study itself: All were previously treated, progressing patients with approximately 11 mismatch repair-deficient cancer types.

Assay used: immunoSEQ multiplex PCR; TCRdb lists only in-frame clones, some missing. The sample lists about 68,000 clones, about 78% occurring once. This CDR3 contains 14 residues. Trimming cost V 4 bases and J 1 base, with 10 bases left between them. CDR1 is MNHEY, CDR2 SVGAGI, per germline. V and J are TRBV6-5 and TRBJ1-1; D gene ambiguous. This specimen was peripheral blood, taken 2 weeks after starting pembrolizumab. This receptor was identified in an adult with mismatch repair-deficient cancer. DNA of the CDR3: TGTGCCAGCAGTTCCGTGCGGGAGAACACTGAAGCTTTCTTT. Encoded protein: CASSSVRENTEAFF.